The 10 T cell receptor beta chains below all came from one sample that was sequenced in a study of shared clonotypes between healthy human individuals. Clones were sequenced by immunoSEQ multiplex PCR, and TCRdb holds only the in-frame ones, with some missing. The data hold under 1 million clones, with 85% to 95% observed a single time. Naive CD8 cells, CD45RO-negative and positively selected for CCR7, excluded terminally differentiated effector memory CD45RA+ cells. Sample: naive CD8+ T cells sorted from blood. These receptors all stem from a man younger than 40 in good health.

The rearrangement links TRBV28 to TRBJ2-3; TRBD2 is a possible D gene (5 bases). Trimming stripped 6 bases from V and 2 bases from J, with 15 bases between. Per germline, CDR1 MDHEN and CDR2 SYDVKM. This CDR3 region has 15 residues. This CDR3 reads CASSPFEGPTDTQYF. The CDR3 DNA follows: TGTGCCAGCAGCCCGTTCGAGGGCCCCACAGATACGCAGTATTTT. The full variable domain, in which reference TRBV28 and TRBJ2-3 provide the parts outside the CDR3, is DVKVTQSSRYLVKRTGEKVFLECVQDMDHENMFWYRQDPGLGLRLIYFSYDVKMKEKGDIPEGYSVSREKKERFSLILESASTNQTSMYLCASSPFEGPTDTQYFGPGTRLTVL.

This chain connects TRBV7-9 to TRBJ2-1; 9 positions agree with TRBD2. This CDR3 is built from 16 residues. CDR1 and CDR2 from the germline V gene are SEHNR and FQNEAQ (reference sequence). V gave up 7 bases and J gave up 7 bases; unmatched junction bases: 14. The CDR3 DNA reads as TGTGCCAGCACCTCTCCCAGCGGGAGGACGGGGAATGAGCAGTTCTTC. Amino acid sequence: CASTSPSGRTGNEQFF.

The J gene is TRBJ2-5, the V gene TRBV19; 7 bases map to TRBD1. In germline, CDR1 is LNHDA, CDR2 SQIVND (reference sequence). V gave up 0 bases and J gave up 0 bases; unmatched junction bases: 4. The CDR3 loop spans 16 amino acids. In nucleotides, the CDR3 is TGTGCCAGTAGTATAGACCTGACAGGGTACCAAGAGACCCAGTACTTC. Protein sequence: CASSIDLTGYQETQYF.

This clone was found a few times. The rearrangement uses TRBV2 and TRBJ2-5, with a weak D call TRBD1 (6 bases). The CDR3 totals 13 residues. The V gene's germline CDR1 is SNHLY and CDR2 FYNNEI. Here the CDR3 DNA reads TGTGCGATCAGGGGTCTAGGAGTCGTGACCCAGTACTTC. Protein sequence: CAIRGLGVVTQYF.

CDR3 DNA sequence: TGTGCCAGCAGCCCTACCAACAGGGATCAGAACTATGGCTACACCTTC. Protein: CASSPTNRDQNYGYTF. The chain carries TRBV7-9 and TRBJ1-2; TRBD1 might be the D (6 bases). This CDR3 contains 16 residues. The V gene's germline CDR1 is SEHNR and CDR2 FQNEAQ (reference sequence). V lost 5 bases and J 2 bases, leaving 18 bases between the germline ends.

Turning to this clone: The sample has other DNA sequences that encode this CDR3 too. CDR3 residues: CASSSPLSYEQYF. The CDR3 nucleotides are TGTGCCAGCAGCTCCCCTTTGTCCTACGAGCAGTACTTC. The chain has TRBV7-9 and TRBJ2-7; unclear D gene. Trimming removed 4 bases from V and 1 base from J, with 8 bases in between. Looked up from germline, CDR1 is SEHNR and CDR2 is FQNEAQ (reference sequence). This CDR3 is 13 amino acids long.

V is TRBV7-2 and J is TRBJ2-7; D ambiguous. Germline V gene lookup returns CDR1 SGHTA and CDR2 FQGNSA. The CDR3 spans 17 residues. V gave up 1 base and J gave up 0 bases, with 16 bases separating them. This CDR3 reads CASSLGLEPSSSYEQYF. For the CDR3, the DNA is TGTGCCAGCAGCTTAGGGCTAGAGCCGTCTAGCTCCTACGAGCAGTACTTC.

CDR3 DNA sequence: TGTGCCAGCAGCTCCCGGGACAAGGCTGGGGAGACCCAGTACTTC. As protein: CASSSRDKAGETQYF. The gene calls are TRBV11-3 and TRBJ2-5, with TRBD1 as a possible D gene (6 bases). The CDR3 totals 15 residues. Germline assignment: CDR1 SGHNT and CDR2 YENEEA. Trimming left V 4 bases short and J 5 bases short, with 17 bases between. Based on the CDR3 plus reference TRBV11-3 and TRBJ2-5, the full variable domain is EAGVVQSPRYKIIEKKQPVAFWCNPISGHNTLYWYLQNLGQGPELLIRYENEEAVDDSQLPKDRFSAERLKGVDSTLKIQPAELGDSAVYLCASSSRDKAGETQYFGPGTRLLVL.

The chain has TRBV29-1 and TRBJ2-1, with a tentative D call TRBD2 (6 bases). CDR3 length equals 14 residues. Per germline, CDR1 SQVTM and CDR2 ANQGSEA. The V gene lost 5 bases and the J gene lost 8 bases, with 19 bases spanning the gap. CDR3 sequence: CSVQGQRVGYEQFF. In DNA form, the CDR3 reads TGCAGCGTTCAGGGCCAGCGGGTCGGCTATGAGCAGTTCTTC.

The chain uses TRBV15 and TRBJ2-1, with TRBD2 identical over 7 bases. Trimming took 2 bases from V and 2 from J; bases not matched to a gene: 6. CDR3 length: 16 residues. Germline V lookup: CDR1 LNHNV, CDR2 YYDKDF (reference sequence). CDR3 loop: CATSRHSSGAYNEQFF. CDR3 nucleotide sequence: TGTGCCACCAGCAGACATTCTAGCGGTGCCTACAATGAGCAGTTCTTC.